This T cell receptor beta chain came from a study of OX40 agonist ivuxolimab in advanced cancers. Whole-study context: The patients received agonistic anti-OX40 (CD134) antibody ivuxolimab. Whole-study findings and limits: Normalized T-cell clonal expansion was also low in some nonresponders. At 0.1-3.0 mg/kg, partial responders had clonal expansion among the lowest observed.

Germline V gene lookup returns CDR1 LNHDA and CDR2 SQIVND (reference sequence). V was shortened by 10 bases and J by 9 bases, with 13 bases between the two germline ends. The CDR3 contains 11 residues. Points on this clone: The antigen remains unidentified.

Repertoires were generated with immunoSEQ multiplex PCR, while TCRdb's copy carries only in-frame clones and drops some. The sample has 65,000 to 70,000 clones, approximately 90% seen once; the top ten hold approximately 2.6%. Exclusion applied to patients with autoimmune disease history or systemic immunosuppression. This rearrangement joins TRBV19 to TRBJ2-1; TRBD1 might be the D (5 bases). The specimen comprised CD4+ or CD8+ T cells sorted from blood, sampled in a trial of the OX40 agonist ivuxolimab. This clonotype originated in an adult with an advanced solid tumor such as melanoma, head and neck, liver or kidney cancer. CDR3 sequence reads: CATHRGSEQFF. In DNA form, the CDR3 reads TGTGCCACTCATAGGGGCAGTGAGCAGTTCTTC.